The sequence of this T cell receptor (beta chain) was determined in a study of Ad26.COV2.S vaccination and SARS-CoV-2 variants. Study-level background: Donor got 5x10^10 or 1x10^11 viral particles of Ad26.COV2.S.

V was clipped by 3 bases and J by 2 bases; unmatched bases: 4. This CDR3 is 15 amino acids long. Per germline, CDR1 SGHTA and CDR2 FQGNSA. Specified treatment: about 20 received Ad26.COV2.S at low or high dose, single or two shots; several received placebo; per-sample allocation not given. The investigators took samples on day 63 after the first vaccine or placebo injection. Assay used: immunoSEQ multiplex PCR; TCRdb lists only in-frame clones, some missing. This sample has around 380,000 clones, with about 85% found just once. The chain joins TRBV7-2 to TRBJ2-3; 8 bases map to TRBD2. The source was peripheral blood, collected in a trial of Ad26.COV2.S vaccine versus placebo. The origin of this receptor is a person aged 18-65 years who received the Ad26.COV2.S COVID-19 vaccine or a placebo. The CDR3 protein is CASSFPAGATDTQYF. The CDR3 nucleotides are TGTGCCAGCAGCTTTCCAGCGGGGGCCACAGATACGCAGTATTTT.